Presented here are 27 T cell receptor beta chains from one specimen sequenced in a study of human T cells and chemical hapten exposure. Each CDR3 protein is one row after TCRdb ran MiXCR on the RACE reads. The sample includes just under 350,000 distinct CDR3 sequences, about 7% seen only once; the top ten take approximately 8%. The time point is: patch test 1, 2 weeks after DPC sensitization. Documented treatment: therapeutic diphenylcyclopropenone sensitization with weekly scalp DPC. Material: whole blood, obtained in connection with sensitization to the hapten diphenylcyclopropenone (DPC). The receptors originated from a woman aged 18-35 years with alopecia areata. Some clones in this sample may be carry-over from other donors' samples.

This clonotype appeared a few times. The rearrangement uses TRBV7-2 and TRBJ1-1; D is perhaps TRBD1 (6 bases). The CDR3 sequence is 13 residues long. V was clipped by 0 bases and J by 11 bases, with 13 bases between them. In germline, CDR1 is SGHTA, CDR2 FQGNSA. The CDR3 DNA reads TGTGCCAGCAGCTTAGCACAGGGTGGAACGGCTTTCTTT. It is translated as CASSLAQGGTAFF.

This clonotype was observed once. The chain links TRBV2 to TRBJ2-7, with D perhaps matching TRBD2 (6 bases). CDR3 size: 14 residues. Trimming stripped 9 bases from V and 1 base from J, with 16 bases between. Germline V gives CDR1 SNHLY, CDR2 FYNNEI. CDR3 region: CASAITGESYEQYF. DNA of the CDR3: TGTGCCAGTGCAATAACGGGGGAATCCTACGAGCAGTACTTC.

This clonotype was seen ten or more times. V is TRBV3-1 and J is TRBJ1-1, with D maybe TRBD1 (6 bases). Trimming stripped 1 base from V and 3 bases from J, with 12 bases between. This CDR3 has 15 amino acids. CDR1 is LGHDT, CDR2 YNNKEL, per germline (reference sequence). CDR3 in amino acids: CASSQVGNRDTEAFF. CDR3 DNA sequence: TGTGCCAGCAGCCAAGTTGGTAACAGGGACACTGAAGCTTTCTTT.

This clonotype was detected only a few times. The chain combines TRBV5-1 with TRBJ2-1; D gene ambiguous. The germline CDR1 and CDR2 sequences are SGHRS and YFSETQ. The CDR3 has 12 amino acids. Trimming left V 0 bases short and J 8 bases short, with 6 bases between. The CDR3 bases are TGCGCCAGCAGCTTGGGCATCCATGAGCAGTTCTTC. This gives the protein CASSLGIHEQFF.

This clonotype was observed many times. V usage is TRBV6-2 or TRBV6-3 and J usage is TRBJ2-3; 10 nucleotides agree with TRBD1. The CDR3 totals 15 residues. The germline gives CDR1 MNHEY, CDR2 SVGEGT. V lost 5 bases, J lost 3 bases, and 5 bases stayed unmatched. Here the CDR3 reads CASSRQGARTDTQYF. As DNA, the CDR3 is TGTGCCAGCAGTCGACAGGGGGCGCGGACAGATACGCAGTATTTT.

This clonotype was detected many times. CDR3 bases: TGCAGTGCTAGAGAGGCTAGCGGGGGCCTCTACAATGAGCAGTTCTTC. Translation gives CSAREASGGLYNEQFF. The chain uses TRBV20-1 and TRBJ2-1, with 10 bases that match TRBD2. The CDR3 length is 16 residues. J was trimmed by 3 bases and V by 0 bases; bases with no gene match: 5. Germline V gives CDR1 DFQATT, CDR2 SNEGSKA (reference sequence).

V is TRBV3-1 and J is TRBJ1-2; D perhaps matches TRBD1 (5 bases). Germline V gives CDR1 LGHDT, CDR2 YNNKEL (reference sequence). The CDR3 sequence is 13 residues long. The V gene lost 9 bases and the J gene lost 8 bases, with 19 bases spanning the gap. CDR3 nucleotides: TGTGCCAGTGGCGGGGCGCAGCTCAGGGGCTACACCTTC. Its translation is CASGGAQLRGYTF.

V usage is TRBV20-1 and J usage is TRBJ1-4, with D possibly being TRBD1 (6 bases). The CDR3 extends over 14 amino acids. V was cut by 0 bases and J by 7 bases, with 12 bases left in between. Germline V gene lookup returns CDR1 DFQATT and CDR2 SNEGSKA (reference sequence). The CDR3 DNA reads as TGCAGTGCTAGAGATGCGACAGGCGGTGAAAAACTGTTTTTT. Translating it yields CSARDATGGEKLFF.

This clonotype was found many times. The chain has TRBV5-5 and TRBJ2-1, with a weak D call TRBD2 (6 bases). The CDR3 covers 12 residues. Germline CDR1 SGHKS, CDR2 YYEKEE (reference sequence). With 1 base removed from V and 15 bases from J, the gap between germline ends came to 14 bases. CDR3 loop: CASSLNERVPFF. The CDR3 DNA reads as TGTGCCAGCAGCTTGAACGAGCGGGTCCCGTTCTTC.

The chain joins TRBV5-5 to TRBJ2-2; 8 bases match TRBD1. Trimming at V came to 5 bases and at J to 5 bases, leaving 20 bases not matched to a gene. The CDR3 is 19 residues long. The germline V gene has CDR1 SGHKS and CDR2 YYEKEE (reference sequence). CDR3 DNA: TGTGCCAGCAGTCGTCCCGGGACAGGAGCCTCGGATTCAACCGGGGAGCTGTTTTTT. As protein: CASSRPGTGASDSTGELFF.

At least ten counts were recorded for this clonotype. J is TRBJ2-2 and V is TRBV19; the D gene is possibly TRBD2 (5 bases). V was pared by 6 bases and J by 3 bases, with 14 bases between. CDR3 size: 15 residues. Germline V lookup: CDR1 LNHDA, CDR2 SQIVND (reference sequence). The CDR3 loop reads CASRKQTEDTGELFF. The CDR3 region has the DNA TGTGCCAGTAGAAAACAGACGGAGGACACCGGGGAGCTGTTTTTT.

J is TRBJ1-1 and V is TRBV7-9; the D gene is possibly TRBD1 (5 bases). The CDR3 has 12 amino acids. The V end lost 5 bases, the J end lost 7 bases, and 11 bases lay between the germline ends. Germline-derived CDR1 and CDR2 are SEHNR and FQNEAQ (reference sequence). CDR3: CASSDGGDEAFF. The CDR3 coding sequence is TGTGCCAGCAGCGATGGAGGGGATGAAGCTTTCTTT.

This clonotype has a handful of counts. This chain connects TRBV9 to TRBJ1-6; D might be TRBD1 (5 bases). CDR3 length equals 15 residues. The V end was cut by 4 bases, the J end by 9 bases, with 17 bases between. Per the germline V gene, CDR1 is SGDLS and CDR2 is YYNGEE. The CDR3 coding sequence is TGTGCCAGCAGCCTCGGGGGACTACTCGGTTCACCCCTCCACTTT. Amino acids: CASSLGGLLGSPLHF. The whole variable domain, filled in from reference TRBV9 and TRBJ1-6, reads DSGVTQTPKHLITATGQRVTLRCSPRSGDLSVYWYQQSLDQGLQFLIQYYNGEERAKGNILERFSAQQFPDLHSELNLSSLELGDSALYFCASSLGGLLGSPLHFGNGTRLTVT.

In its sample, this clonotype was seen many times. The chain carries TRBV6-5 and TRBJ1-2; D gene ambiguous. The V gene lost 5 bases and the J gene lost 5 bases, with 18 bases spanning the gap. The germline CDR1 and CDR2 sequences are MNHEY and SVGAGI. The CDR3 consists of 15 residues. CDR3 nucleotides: TGTGCCAGCAGTCCTTCGACGGTACAGAGGTATGGCTACACCTTC. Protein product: CASSPSTVQRYGYTF.

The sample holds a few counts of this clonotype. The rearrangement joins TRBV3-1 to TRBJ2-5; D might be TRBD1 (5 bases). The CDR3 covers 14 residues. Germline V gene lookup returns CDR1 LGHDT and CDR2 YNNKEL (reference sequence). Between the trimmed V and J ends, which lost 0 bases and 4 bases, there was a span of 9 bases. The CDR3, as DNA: TGTGCCAGCAGCCAAGATTACGACAGAGAGACCCAGTACTTC. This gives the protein CASSQDYDRETQYF.

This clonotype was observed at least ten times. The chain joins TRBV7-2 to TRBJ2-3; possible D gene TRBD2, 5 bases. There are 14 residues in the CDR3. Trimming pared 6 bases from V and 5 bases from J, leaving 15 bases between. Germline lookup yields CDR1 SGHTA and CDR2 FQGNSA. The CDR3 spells CASSFRPEGDTQYF. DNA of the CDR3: TGTGCCAGCAGTTTTCGACCAGAGGGAGATACGCAGTATTTT. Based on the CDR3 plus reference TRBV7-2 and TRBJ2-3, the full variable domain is GAGVSQSPSNKVTEKGKDVELRCDPISGHTALYWYRQSLGQGLEFLIYFQGNSAPDKSGLPSDRFSAERTGGSVSTLTIQRTQQEDSAVYLCASSFRPEGDTQYFGPGTRLTVL.

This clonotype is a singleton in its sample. In nucleotides, the CDR3 is TGTGCCAGCAGGAAATTGCGTCGGAGCACTGAAGCTTTCTTT. Residues: CASRKLRRSTEAFF. The chain uses TRBV27 and TRBJ1-1; D is undetermined. Deletions cut 6 bases from V and 4 bases from J, with 15 bases between. The CDR3 contains 14 residues. Germline assignment: CDR1 MNHEY and CDR2 SMNVEV (reference sequence).

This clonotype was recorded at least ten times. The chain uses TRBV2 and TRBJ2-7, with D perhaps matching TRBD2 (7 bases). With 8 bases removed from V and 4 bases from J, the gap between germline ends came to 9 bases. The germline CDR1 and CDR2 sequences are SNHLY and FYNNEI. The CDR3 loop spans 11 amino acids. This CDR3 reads CASGGAYEQYF. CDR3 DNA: TGTGCCAGCGGGGGGGCGTACGAGCAGTACTTC.

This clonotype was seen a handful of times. In DNA, the CDR3 is TGTGCCAGCACCCTGTACCGGGGCACTGAAGCTTTCTTT. It codes for CASTLYRGTEAFF. V is TRBV27 and J is TRBJ1-1; no firm D call. The CDR3 loop spans 13 amino acids. V lost 7 bases to trimming and J lost 4 bases, with 13 bases between them. Germline V gene data show CDR1 as MNHEY and CDR2 as SMNVEV (reference sequence).

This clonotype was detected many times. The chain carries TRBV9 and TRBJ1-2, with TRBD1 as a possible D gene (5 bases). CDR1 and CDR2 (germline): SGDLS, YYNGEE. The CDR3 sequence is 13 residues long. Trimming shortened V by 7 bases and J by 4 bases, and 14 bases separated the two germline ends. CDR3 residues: CASSEGAGYGYTF. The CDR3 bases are TGTGCCAGCTCGGAAGGGGCCGGCTATGGCTACACCTTC.

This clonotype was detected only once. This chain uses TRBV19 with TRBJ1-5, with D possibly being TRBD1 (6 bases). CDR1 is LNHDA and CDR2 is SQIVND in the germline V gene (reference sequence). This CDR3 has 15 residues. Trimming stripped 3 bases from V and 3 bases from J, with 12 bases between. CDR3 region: CASSIRDIINQPQHF. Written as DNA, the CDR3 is TGTGCCAGTAGTATCCGGGACATAATCAATCAGCCCCAGCATTTT.

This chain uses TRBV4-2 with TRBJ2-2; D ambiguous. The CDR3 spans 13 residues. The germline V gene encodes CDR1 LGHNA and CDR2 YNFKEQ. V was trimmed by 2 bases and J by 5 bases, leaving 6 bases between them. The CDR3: CASSQQVTGELFF. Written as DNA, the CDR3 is TGTGCCAGCAGCCAACAAGTAACCGGGGAGCTGTTTTTT.

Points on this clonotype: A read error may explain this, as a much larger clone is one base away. Written as DNA, the CDR3 is TGTGCCAGCAATGAGGCAACAGGGGGCGAGGAAAAACTGTTTTTT. It yields the protein CASNEATGGEEKLFF. The chain carries TRBV25-1 and TRBJ1-4, with 9 bases matching TRBD1. The V segment lost 7 bases and the J segment 8 bases; nucleotides outside the gene matches: 11. Germline CDR1 is MGHDK and CDR2 is SYGVNS. This CDR3 region has 15 residues.

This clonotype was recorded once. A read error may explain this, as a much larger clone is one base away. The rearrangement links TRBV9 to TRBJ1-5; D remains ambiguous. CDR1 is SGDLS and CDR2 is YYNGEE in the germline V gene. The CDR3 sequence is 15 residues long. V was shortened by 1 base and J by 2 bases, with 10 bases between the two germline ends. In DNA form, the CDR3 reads TGTGCCAGCAGCGTAAACTGGCAGGGCAATCAGCCCCAGCATTTT. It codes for CASSVNWQGNQPQHF.

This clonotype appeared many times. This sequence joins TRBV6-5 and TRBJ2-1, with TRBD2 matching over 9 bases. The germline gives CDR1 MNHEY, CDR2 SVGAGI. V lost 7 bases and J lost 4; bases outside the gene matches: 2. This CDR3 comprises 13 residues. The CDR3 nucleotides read TGTGCCAGCATGCTAGCGGGGTACAATGAGCAGTTCTTC. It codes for CASMLAGYNEQFF.

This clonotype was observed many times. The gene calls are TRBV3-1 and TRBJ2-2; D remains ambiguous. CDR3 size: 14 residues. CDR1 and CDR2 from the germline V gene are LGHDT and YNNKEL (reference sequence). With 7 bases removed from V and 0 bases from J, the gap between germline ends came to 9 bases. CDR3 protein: CASTSLANTGELFF. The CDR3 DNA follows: TGTGCCAGCACCTCCTTAGCGAACACCGGGGAGCTGTTTTTT.

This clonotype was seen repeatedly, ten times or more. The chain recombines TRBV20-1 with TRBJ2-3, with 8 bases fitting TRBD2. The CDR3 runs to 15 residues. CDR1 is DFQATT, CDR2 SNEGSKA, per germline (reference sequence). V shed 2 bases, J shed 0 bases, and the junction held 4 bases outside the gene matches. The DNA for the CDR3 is TGCAGTGCTAGACTTGGCGGGGGGAGCACAGATACGCAGTATTTT. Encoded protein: CSARLGGGSTDTQYF.